This T cell receptor (beta chain) was profiled in a study of T cell repertoires in cytomegalovirus infection. One entry per CDR3 protein results from TCRdb running MiXCR on the reads. The repertoire holds some 450,000 distinct CDR3 sequences, with approximately 33% as singletons. The sequence came from a human donor in good health (CMV status not recorded). Some clones in this sample may be carry-over from other donors' samples. Material for sequencing was PBMCs.

Here the CDR3 DNA reads TGCGCCAGCAGCTTTTTAGCGAACACTGAAGCTTTCTTT. Residues: CASSFLANTEAFF. The rearrangement links TRBV5-1 to TRBJ1-1, with D hard to call. Germline V lookup: CDR1 SGHRS, CDR2 YFSETQ. The CDR3 has 13 residues. V lost 2 bases and J lost 1, with 6 bases in between.